Listed here are 16 T cell receptor beta chains from one sample, sequenced in a study of graft-versus-host responses after intestinal transplantation. The data were produced by immunoSEQ multiplex PCR, yet TCRdb's version contains in-frame clones alone and is incomplete. The table includes 93,000 or so clones, roughly 93% detected once. The antigens these receptors bind are not known. The sequenced sample was unstimulated CD8+ T cells sorted from spleen or lymph node cells, obtained before intestinal transplant. These TCRs come from a human donor who received an intestinal transplant.

Here the CDR3 reads CASSLSVSSGNTIYF. For the CDR3, the DNA is TGTGCCAGCAGTTTAAGCGTGAGCTCTGGAAACACCATATATTTT. This chain links TRBV27 with TRBJ1-3; D unclear. Germline CDR1 is MNHEY and CDR2 is SMNVEV (reference sequence). Between the trimmed V and J ends, which lost 2 bases and 0 bases, there was a span of 8 bases. The CDR3 extends over 15 amino acids.

The chain carries TRBV7-8 and TRBJ1-2; D is unresolved. The CDR3 has 14 amino acids. CDR1 is SGHVS and CDR2 is FQNEAQ in the germline V gene. The V end lost 5 bases, the J end lost 2 bases, and 12 bases lay between the germline ends. In DNA form, the CDR3 reads TGTGCCAGCAGCCCCGAGGACGGGAACTATGGCTACACCTTC. Amino acid sequence: CASSPEDGNYGYTF.

This chain joins TRBV27 and TRBJ2-7; perhaps D is TRBD1 or TRBD2 (7 bases each). The germline CDR1 and CDR2 sequences are MNHEY and SMNVEV (reference sequence). The CDR3 totals 15 residues. The germline V and J ends were trimmed by 4 bases and 3 bases, with 16 bases remaining between them. The CDR3: CASSSGGRGGYEQYF. The CDR3 bases are TGTGCCAGCAGTTCGGGCGGCAGGGGGGGCTACGAGCAGTACTTC.

The CDR3 reads CASSRKMGQGSQPQHF. The CDR3 nucleotides are TGTGCCAGTAGTAGAAAGATGGGACAGGGGAGTCAGCCCCAGCATTTT. This chain joins TRBV19 and TRBJ1-5; 10 bases map to TRBD1. V dropped 4 bases and J dropped 6; count of bases not matched to a gene: 9. The CDR3 extends over 16 amino acids. From germline, CDR1 is LNHDA and CDR2 SQIVND (reference sequence).

This chain links TRBV11-2 with TRBJ2-1; TRBD2 is a possible D gene (5 bases). CDR1 is SGHAT, CDR2 FQNNGV, per germline. The CDR3 is 11 amino acids. V shed 4 bases and J shed 10 bases, with 8 bases lying between them. CDR3 bases: TGTGCCAGCAGCTCATGGGAGGAGCAGTTCTTC. Its protein product is CASSSWEEQFF.

The rearrangement joins TRBV4-1 to TRBJ1-2; D is unclear. V lost 0 bases and J 4 bases, leaving 12 bases between the germline ends. The CDR3 totals 15 residues. From germline, CDR1 is MGHRA and CDR2 YSYEKL. The CDR3 sequence is CASSQDRAATYGYTF. The CDR3 DNA reads as TGCGCCAGCAGCCAAGATAGGGCGGCAACCTATGGCTACACCTTC.

The J gene is TRBJ2-1, the V gene TRBV2, with D possibly called TRBD1 or TRBD2 (5 bases each). CDR1 and CDR2 (germline): SNHLY, FYNNEI. V shed 7 bases and J shed 4 bases, with 20 bases lying between them. The CDR3 contains 16 residues. The CDR3 DNA is TGTGCCAGCATAACGGAGGTGGGGGAGAGATACAATGAGCAGTTCTTC. Amino acids: CASITEVGERYNEQFF.

The rearrangement joins TRBV9 to TRBJ1-2, with TRBD1 matching over 8 bases. Germline loops: CDR1 SGDLS, CDR2 YYNGEE. V was clipped by 2 bases and J by 4 bases; unmatched bases: 7. There are 15 residues in the CDR3. In DNA, the CDR3 is TGTGCCAGCAGCGTCTCCAGGGGGCGCTTCTATGGCTACACCTTC. Protein product: CASSVSRGRFYGYTF. Full variable domain (rest looked up from reference TRBV9 and TRBJ1-2): DSGVTQTPKHLITATGQRVTLRCSPRSGDLSVYWYQQSLDQGLQFLIQYYNGEERAKGNILERFSAQQFPDLHSELNLSSLELGDSALYFCASSVSRGRFYGYTFGSGTRLTVV.

The V call is TRBV18, the J call TRBJ2-6; no definite D call. The V and J ends lost 3 bases and 0 bases respectively, with 12 bases between them. CDR1 and CDR2 from the germline V gene are KGHSH and LQKENI. The CDR3 is made up of 17 amino acids. The CDR3 bases are TGTGCCAGCTCACCTTCCCCTGATGTCTCTGGGGCCAACGTCCTGACTTTC. Encoded protein: CASSPSPDVSGANVLTF.

V is TRBV27 and J is TRBJ2-7, with TRBD1 as a possible D gene (5 bases). The V gene's germline CDR1 is MNHEY and CDR2 SMNVEV (reference sequence). V lost 6 bases to trimming and J lost 5 bases, with 17 bases between them. The CDR3 is 14 residues long. The CDR3 bases are TGTGCCAGCAGCCTGACAGTCCCACCCAACGAGCAGTACTTC. As protein: CASSLTVPPNEQYF.

The chain links TRBV13 to TRBJ2-3; D is perhaps TRBD2 (6 bases). Trimming stripped 1 base from V and 6 bases from J, with 11 bases between. The germline V gene encodes CDR1 PRHDT and CDR2 FYEKMQ (reference sequence). The CDR3 length is 14 residues. The DNA of the CDR3 is TGTGCCAGCAGCTTAGAGACTAGTAGTGATACGCAGTATTTT. Protein sequence: CASSLETSSDTQYF.

This chain links TRBV9 with TRBJ1-4; D is ambiguous. This CDR3 has 14 amino acids. V lost 4 bases and J lost 8, with 15 bases in between. CDR1 SGDLS and CDR2 YYNGEE come from the germline V gene. The CDR3 reads CASSLSGVGEKLFF. The CDR3 nucleotides are TGTGCCAGCAGCCTCTCTGGGGTCGGGGAAAAACTGTTTTTT.

This chain joins TRBV5-6 and TRBJ2-2; 11 bases are a match to TRBD1. This CDR3 spans 16 amino acids. Losses at the gene ends were 4 bases for V and 1 base for J; bases not matched to a gene: 3. The V gene's germline CDR1 is SGHDT and CDR2 YYEEEE. CDR3 in DNA: TGTGCCAGCAGCCATGGGACAGGGGGGAACACCGGGGAGCTGTTTTTT. It translates to CASSHGTGGNTGELFF. The full variable domain, its missing parts supplied by reference TRBV5-6 and TRBJ2-2, is DAGVTQSPTHLIKTRGQQVTLRCSPKSGHDTVSWYQQALGQGPQFIFQYYEEEERQRGNFPDRFSGHQFPNYSSELNVNALLLGDSALYLCASSHGTGGNTGELFFGEGSRLTVL.

The chain couples TRBV27 to TRBJ2-3; D may be TRBD2 (6 bases). CDR3 size: 16 residues. Trimming removed 0 bases at V and 12 bases at J, with 22 bases between. CDR1 is MNHEY and CDR2 is SMNVEV in the germline V gene (reference sequence). DNA for the CDR3: TGTGCCAGCAGTTTATCGATAACGCGGGGACGTGGGATTCAGTATTTT. This translates into CASSLSITRGRGIQYF.

The chain carries TRBV9 and TRBJ2-3; 10 positions match TRBD2. In germline, CDR1 is SGDLS, CDR2 YYNGEE. J gave up 2 bases and V 0 bases, and 6 bases lay outside the gene matches. The CDR3 spans 17 residues. CDR3: CASSVDASGGATDTQYF. In DNA form, the CDR3 reads TGTGCCAGCAGCGTAGATGCTAGCGGGGGTGCCACAGATACGCAGTATTTT.

J is TRBJ1-2 and V is TRBV7-2; 7 bases fit TRBD1. The CDR3 loop spans 15 amino acids. The V gene end was trimmed by 1 base and the J gene end by 3 bases; junction bases not matched to a gene: 5. The germline CDR1 and CDR2 sequences are SGHTA and FQGNSA. Here the CDR3 DNA reads TGTGCCAGCAGCTTAGATTTCGGGACAGACTATGGCTACACCTTC. Its protein product is CASSLDFGTDYGYTF.